This entry concerns a single TCR beta chain. There is no known antigen for this receptor. No quality values exist for individual bases; no much larger clone is one base distant. The sample belongs to a study of metastatic and nonmetastatic thyroid tumors (TCRdb year 2020). Regarding the complete study: The researchers compared repertoires between peripheral blood samples and tumor or nodule tissue samples from patients with malignant or benign thyroid disease.

Relative to germline, V is missing 8 bases and J is missing 4 bases, with 18 bases of the junction outside any gene match. From the cysteine through the phenylalanine, the CDR3 covers 17 amino acids. Only the CDR3 portion is preserved as DNA: 51 bases, with reading frame beginning at the first base. CDR1 and CDR2 are read off the germline V gene as MDHEN and SYDVKM. The paper as a whole reports these results and caveats: In both blood and tumor samples, TCR beta diversity was reported to be significantly higher in malignant tumors than in benign nodules.

No patient had received any treatment before thyroid surgery. Patient clinical samples collected from about 2011 to 2018 were retrospectively analysed using T-cell receptor beta sequencing. Libraries were built with PCR. TCRdb records Illumina HiSeq 4000 as the sequencer. High-throughput sequencing was used to profile the TCR beta-chain CDR3 region of each patient. The authors' pipeline ran thus. Drawing on CDR3 differences between clinicopathological groups, the researchers built a classifier meant to tell apart patients with distant-metastatic papillary thyroid cancer. Repertoire diversity was assessed with the Shannon index, and tumor-blood repertoire similarity with the Morisita-Horn index. The public reads were reprocessed in TCRdb via fastp at Q25 and MiXCR, keeping in-frame beta chains. The V and J calls come from TCRdb's annotation, not from the publication. Within this sample are tens of thousands of clones, with about an eighth of them counted one time only. The biggest ten clones account for around 5% of the sample.

This clonotype originated in a female donor with papillary thyroid cancer or a benign thyroid nodule (not recorded which). Some clones in this sample may be carry-over from other donors' samples. The rearranged chain carries TRBV28 and TRBJ2-3, with 7 middle bases fitting TRBD2. The sample was blood. In nucleotide form, the sequence is TGTGCCAGCGGTCCGGGGCGATGGGATACTAGCGCAGATACGCAGTATTTT. Translated, it reads CASGPGRWDTSADTQYF.